One and the same sample provided the 29 T cell receptor beta chains below, sequenced in a study of blood T cell repertoires in COVID-19. Profiled with immunoSEQ multiplex PCR; TCRdb holds only in-frame clones, not every one. Among approximately 240,000 clones listed, around 89% were seen once. Sequenced sample: PBMCs or T cells enriched from blood (not recorded which). The receptors here all came from a woman under 30 in a cohort exposed to, infected with or recovered from COVID-19 (not recorded which).

This clone occurred once. The chain employs TRBV24-1 and TRBJ2-7, with D possibly being TRBD2 (5 bases). CDR3 length: 17 amino acids. The germline gives CDR1 KGHDR, CDR2 SFDVKD. V was shortened by 2 bases and J by 1 base, with 17 bases between the two germline ends. The CDR3 reads CATSDSMVAGGSYEQYF. The CDR3 coding sequence is TGTGCCACCAGTGATTCGATGGTTGCGGGCGGTTCCTACGAGCAGTACTTC.

As DNA, the CDR3 is TGTGCCAGCAGTGTCACCGGTTCACCCCTCCACTTT. It codes for CASSVTGSPLHF. The rearrangement links TRBV25-1 to TRBJ1-6, with D uncertain. The CDR3 is 12 amino acids. V was clipped by 4 bases and J by 9 bases, with 7 bases between them. CDR1 and CDR2 from the germline V gene are MGHDK and SYGVNS.

The rearrangement links TRBV5-1 to TRBJ1-1; 7 bases map to TRBD1. Germline CDR1 is SGHRS and CDR2 is YFSETQ. J lost 1 base, V lost 0 bases, and 3 bases had no gene match. CDR3 length: 15 residues. In DNA, the CDR3 is TGCGCCAGCAGCTTGGAGGGGGCGCCGAACACTGAAGCTTTCTTT. Encoded protein: CASSLEGAPNTEAFF.

The chain employs TRBV7-2 and TRBJ1-6; D is unresolved. This CDR3 region has 15 residues. CDR1 SGHTA and CDR2 FQGNSA come from the germline V gene. V was shortened by 4 bases and J by 4 bases, with 11 bases between the two germline ends. CDR3 DNA sequence: TGTGCCAGCAGCTCGGCGGTCGGGTATAATTCACCCCTCCACTTT. Amino acid sequence: CASSSAVGYNSPLHF.

The chain combines TRBV15 with TRBJ2-1; 9 bases are shared with TRBD1. The CDR3 consists of 19 residues. Germline loops: CDR1 LNHNV, CDR2 YYDKDF (reference sequence). V shed 0 bases and J 1 base; nucleotides not matched to a gene: 10. CDR3 coding DNA: TGTGCCACCAGCAGAGAGACAGGGGGTGGGGTGGGATCCTACAATGAGCAGTTCTTC. Translated: CATSRETGGGVGSYNEQFF.

On this clone: The junction departs from germline at one end; a sequencing error may be responsible. V is TRBV7-7 and J is TRBJ2-2; 7 bases agree with TRBD2. This CDR3 is 15 amino acids long. Per germline, CDR1 SSHAT and CDR2 FNYEAQ (reference sequence). The DNA of the CDR3 is TGTGCTAGCAGTTTTAGCGGGCCTAAATCCGGGGAGCTGTTTTTT. This translates into CASSFSGPKSGELFF.

In this sample, this clone turned up once. The chain employs TRBV28 and TRBJ1-1; tentatively, D is TRBD1 (5 bases). CDR1 is MDHEN and CDR2 is SYDVKM in the germline V gene. The V gene lost 6 bases and the J gene lost 4 bases, with 15 bases spanning the gap. This CDR3 comprises 14 residues. The chain's CDR3 is CASRTSGGGTEAFF. In DNA form, the CDR3 reads TGTGCCAGCAGGACCTCGGGGGGGGGCACTGAAGCTTTCTTT.

The genes are TRBV11-2 and TRBJ1-1, with 7 bases fitting TRBD1. With V trimmed by 5 bases and J by 1 base, 7 bases remained unmatched. The CDR3 extends over 15 amino acids. The germline CDR1 and CDR2 sequences are SGHAT and FQNNGV. In DNA, the CDR3 is TGTGCCAGCAGCAATCTGGGACAGACGAACACTGAAGCTTTCTTT. This sequence encodes CASSNLGQTNTEAFF. The full variable domain, its missing parts supplied by reference TRBV11-2 and TRBJ1-1, is EAGVAQSPRYKIIEKRQSVAFWCNPISGHATLYWYQQILGQGPKLLIQFQNNGVVDDSQLPKDRFSAERLKGVDSTLKIQPAKLEDSAVYLCASSNLGQTNTEAFFGQGTRLTVV.

This clone was seen a few times. This chain uses TRBV7-9 with TRBJ1-1; TRBD1 agrees at 7 bases. The CDR3 contains 13 residues. From germline, CDR1 is SEHNR and CDR2 FQNEAQ (reference sequence). V trimming: 4 bases; J trimming: 8 bases; junction bases outside the gene matches: 7. CDR3 protein: CASSYQTGLEAFF. The CDR3 DNA reads TGTGCCAGCAGCTATCAGACAGGGCTCGAAGCTTTCTTT.

V is TRBV24-1 and J is TRBJ1-2; D remains ambiguous. Germline V gene lookup returns CDR1 KGHDR and CDR2 SFDVKD. There are 14 residues in the CDR3. Trimming shortened V by 4 bases and J by 4 bases, and 12 bases separated the two germline ends. This CDR3 reads CATSDPGVSYGYTF. CDR3 nucleotides: TGTGCCACCAGTGACCCCGGGGTTTCCTATGGCTACACCTTC.

In its sample, this clone was seen once. The chain joins TRBV2 to TRBJ2-7; D is unclear. The CDR3 is made up of 13 amino acids. Trimming took 3 bases from V and 2 from J, leaving 8 bases between them. Germline CDR1 and CDR2: SNHLY and FYNNEI. The CDR3 DNA reads TGTGCCAGCAGTGACGCAGACACCTACGAGCAGTACTTC. Encoded protein: CASSDADTYEQYF.

This sequence joins TRBV2 and TRBJ1-1, with D unclear. The V gene lost 7 bases and the J gene lost 4 bases, with 19 bases spanning the gap. CDR1 is SNHLY and CDR2 is FYNNEI in the germline V gene. This CDR3 spans 15 amino acids. The CDR3 loop is CASTLGSFSPTEAFF. The CDR3, as DNA: TGTGCCAGCACTCTGGGGAGTTTTAGTCCCACTGAAGCTTTCTTT. Combining the CDR3 with reference TRBV2 and TRBJ1-1 gives the whole variable domain EPEVTQTPSHQVTQMGQEVILRCVPISNHLYFYWYRQILGQKVEFLVSFYNNEISEKSEIFDDQFSVERPDGSNFTLKIRSTKLEDSAMYFCASTLGSFSPTEAFFGQGTRLTVV.

This rearrangement joins TRBV3-1 (or the pseudogene TRBV3-2) to TRBJ1-4, with D unclear. Trimming left V 5 bases short and J 4 bases short, with 14 bases between. Germline CDR1 LGHDT, CDR2 YNNKEL (reference sequence). CDR3 length: 15 residues. The CDR3 loop reads CASSSHGELNEKLFF. The CDR3 DNA reads as TGTGCCAGCAGCTCCCACGGGGAGCTTAATGAAAAACTGTTTTTT.

This chain joins TRBV7-3 and TRBJ2-1; 7 bases are a match to TRBD1. With V trimmed by 5 bases and J by 4 bases, 8 bases remained unmatched. There are 15 residues in the CDR3. CDR1 and CDR2 (germline): SGHTA, FQGTGA. This CDR3 is CASSQMTGSYNEQFF. DNA of the CDR3: TGTGCCAGCAGCCAAATGACAGGGTCGTACAATGAGCAGTTCTTC.

J is TRBJ1-2 and V is TRBV29-1; possibly TRBD1 for D (6 bases). Germline V gene lookup returns CDR1 SQVTM and CDR2 ANQGSEA. The germline V and J ends were trimmed by 2 bases and 8 bases, with 12 bases remaining between them. CDR3 length equals 12 residues. CDR3 in amino acids: CSVETGPGGYTF. The CDR3 bases are TGCAGCGTTGAAACAGGGCCAGGGGGCTACACCTTC.

The rearrangement links TRBV28 to TRBJ1-2; D not resolved. The CDR3 length is 14 residues. Trimming removed 1 base at V and 4 bases at J, with 10 bases between. Germline CDR1 and CDR2: MDHEN and SYDVKM. DNA of the CDR3: TGTGCCAGCAGTTTATCGGCAGGCCTCTATGGCTACACCTTC. It encodes CASSLSAGLYGYTF.

This clone occurred once. This chain links TRBV29-1 with TRBJ1-1; D is unclear. V dropped 1 base and J dropped 10 bases, with 16 bases sitting between them. The CDR3 is 13 residues long. Germline CDR1 reads SQVTM; CDR2 reads ANQGSEA. The CDR3 loop reads CSVEGVVSPGAFF. The CDR3 region has the DNA TGCAGCGTTGAAGGGGTGGTCTCGCCGGGAGCTTTCTTT.

In this sample, this clone turned up a few times. The rearrangement joins TRBV7-9 to TRBJ2-1, with D tentatively TRBD1 (5 bases). CDR1 SEHNR and CDR2 FQNEAQ come from the germline V gene (reference sequence). The CDR3 consists of 14 residues. V lost 2 bases to trimming and J lost 7 bases, with 12 bases between them. CDR3 protein: CASSLTLGRNEQFF. DNA for the CDR3: TGTGCCAGCAGCTTAACGTTGGGGCGGAATGAGCAGTTCTTC.

This clone came up a few times. The CDR3 region is CATDTSYEQYF. The CDR3 DNA reads as TGTGCCACGGACACCTCCTACGAGCAGTACTTC. This chain connects TRBV6-5 to TRBJ2-7, with TRBD1 as a possible D gene (5 bases). Looked up from germline, CDR1 is MNHEY and CDR2 is SVGAGI. Trimming left V 10 bases short and J 0 bases short, with 7 bases between. The CDR3 length is 11 residues.

The table lists this clone with a few counts. The V and J genes are TRBV3-1 (or the pseudogene TRBV3-2) and TRBJ1-2, with D maybe TRBD1 (6 bases). This CDR3 region has 14 residues. Per the germline V gene, CDR1 is LGHDT and CDR2 is YNNKEL (reference sequence). Trimming took off 1 base at V and 4 bases at J, with 10 bases between the two ends. The DNA for the CDR3 is TGTGCCAGCAGCCAAGCTCAGGGGACCTATGGCTACACCTTC. Its protein is CASSQAQGTYGYTF.

CDR3 in DNA: TGTGCCAGCAGCTCGGCTGACAGGGGGACCTACGAGCAGTACTTC. Translating it yields CASSSADRGTYEQYF. The chain combines TRBV7-8 with TRBJ2-7; 9 bases align to TRBD1. The CDR3 is 15 amino acids. The trim removed 4 bases at V and 2 bases at J, leaving 6 bases unmatched. Germline assignment: CDR1 SGHVS and CDR2 FQNEAQ.

The gene calls are TRBV9 and TRBJ2-3, with D possibly TRBD1 on 6 matching bases. V lost 4 bases, J lost 13 bases, and 19 bases lay in between. The germline gives CDR1 SGDLS, CDR2 YYNGEE. This CDR3 region has 13 residues. The CDR3 DNA follows: TGTGCCAGCAGCCATACTGGGCAGGGGCCAGAGTATTTT. This gives the protein CASSHTGQGPEYF.

This chain connects TRBV18 to TRBJ2-7; 11 positions agree with TRBD2. Trimming at V came to 2 bases and at J to 4 bases, leaving 7 bases not matched to a gene. This CDR3 comprises 16 residues. The V gene's germline CDR1 is KGHSH and CDR2 LQKENI. CDR3 in amino acids: CASSPVTSGSGYEQYF. DNA of the CDR3: TGTGCCAGCTCACCAGTCACTAGCGGGAGTGGGTACGAGCAGTACTTC.

The J gene is TRBJ2-3, the V gene TRBV7-9; 9 nucleotides agree with TRBD2. This CDR3 spans 16 amino acids. Germline CDR1 and CDR2: SEHNR and FQNEAQ (reference sequence). V was pared by 3 bases and J by 2 bases, with 6 bases of the junction left unmatched. Here the CDR3 DNA reads TGTGCCAGCAGCTTGACCTTAGCGGGGGACACAGATACGCAGTATTTT. Its translation is CASSLTLAGDTDTQYF.

Of note for this clone: Because the CDR3's place on the DNA is in doubt, the DNA is left out and the CDR3 is given as listed by TCRdb. The chain is built from TRBV21-1 and TRBJ2-3; the tabulated D call, TRBD1, remains unverified against the DNA. TRBV21-1 is a known pseudogene. The length of the CDR3 is 18 amino acids, counting both ends. The CDR3 spells CASSKAWAWGTVTDTQYF.

The chain is built from TRBV7-9 and TRBJ2-1, with 8 bases matching TRBD1. The CDR3 consists of 17 residues. Per germline, CDR1 SEHNR and CDR2 FQNEAQ (reference sequence). The junction had 12 bases not matched to a gene; V was cut back by 3 bases and J by 5 bases. In DNA, the CDR3 is TGTGCCAGCAGCTTTAGCAGGGGGCGGTTCCAACACAATGAGCAGTTCTTC. Its translation is CASSFSRGRFQHNEQFF.

The chain carries TRBV5-1 and TRBJ2-3, with 8 bases that match TRBD2. The CDR3 is made up of 14 amino acids. The germline CDR1 and CDR2 sequences are SGHRS and YFSETQ. V shed 4 bases, J shed 4 bases, and the junction held 5 bases outside the gene matches. CDR3 loop: CASSKREIPDTQYF. The CDR3 nucleotides are TGCGCCAGCAGCAAGCGGGAGATCCCAGATACGCAGTATTTT.

This chain uses TRBV10-2 with TRBJ2-7, with 9 bases that match TRBD1. The CDR3 has 12 residues. The germline V gene has CDR1 WSHSY and CDR2 SAAADI. The V gene end was trimmed by 10 bases and the J gene end by 7 bases; junction bases not matched to a gene: 8. CDR3 DNA sequence: TGCGCCACCGGACAGGGGACCTTTGAGCAGTACTTC. This codes for CATGQGTFEQYF.

On this clone: One junction end does not reproduce the germline sequence, and a read error may be involved. The CDR3 protein is CASSQPPDIHF. CDR3 sequence (DNA): TGCGCCAGCAGCCAACCTCCGGACATTCACTTC. The rearrangement joins TRBV4-1 to TRBJ2-7; the D gene is possibly TRBD1 (5 bases). Germline CDR1 MGHRA, CDR2 YSYEKL. The CDR3 runs 11 residues.